The source of this T cell receptor (beta chain) is a study of T cells of healthy individuals. This clonotype was picked up many times. MiXCR, run by TCRdb on the 5' RACE reads, gives a single entry per CDR3 protein. The sample holds about 60,000 distinct CDR3 sequences; roughly 17% are singletons and the top ten take approximately 4.7%. Germline CDR1 MNHEY, CDR2 SMNVEV (reference sequence). The CDR3 is 14 residues long. The ends were cut back, 9 bases at V and 8 bases at J, with 20 bases in the middle. The V and J genes are TRBV27 and TRBJ1-3, with D hard to call. This clonotype was obtained from a human donor in good health. CDR3 protein: CASRGYYGEDTIYF. DNA for the CDR3: TGTGCCAGTAGAGGGTATTACGGAGAAGACACCATATATTTT.